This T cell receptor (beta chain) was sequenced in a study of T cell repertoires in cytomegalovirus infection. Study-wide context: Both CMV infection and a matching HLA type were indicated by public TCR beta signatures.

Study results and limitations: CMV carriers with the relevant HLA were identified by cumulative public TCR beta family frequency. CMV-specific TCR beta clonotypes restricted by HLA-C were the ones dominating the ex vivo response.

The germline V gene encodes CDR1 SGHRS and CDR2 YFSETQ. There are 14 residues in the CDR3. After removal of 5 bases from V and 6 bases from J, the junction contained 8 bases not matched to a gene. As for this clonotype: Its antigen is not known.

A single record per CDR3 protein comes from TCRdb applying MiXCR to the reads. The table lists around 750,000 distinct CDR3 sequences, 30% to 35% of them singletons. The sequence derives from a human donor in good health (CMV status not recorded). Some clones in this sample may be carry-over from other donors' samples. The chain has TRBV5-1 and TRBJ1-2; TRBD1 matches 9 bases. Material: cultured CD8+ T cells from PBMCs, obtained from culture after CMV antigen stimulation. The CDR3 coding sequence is TGCGCCAGCAGACTACAGGGGGCGTTCGATGGCTACACCTTC. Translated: CASRLQGAFDGYTF.